Below, 17 T cell receptor beta chains from the same sample are listed, as sequenced in a study of PD-1 blockade in classical Hodgkin lymphoma. In every patient, relapse followed autologous stem cell transplantation, while exposure to brentuximab vedotin differed. The table came from immunoSEQ multiplex PCR; TCRdb's copy has only in-frame clones and leaves some out. The sample lists 70,000 or so clones, 60% to 80% occurring once. This specimen was peripheral blood mononuclear cells (PBMCs), taken before the second cycle of nivolumab. The origin of the receptors is a human donor with classical Hodgkin lymphoma.

The chain links TRBV5-4 to TRBJ1-2; D unclear. V was cut by 0 bases and J by 8 bases, with 8 bases left in between. This CDR3 is 12 amino acids long. CDR1 and CDR2 from the germline V gene are SGHNT and YYREEE (reference sequence). The CDR3 loop reads CASSLDPGGYTF. CDR3 nucleotides: TGTGCCAGCAGCTTGGACCCGGGGGGCTACACCTTC.

The J gene is TRBJ1-2, the V gene TRBV5-1; 9 bases match TRBD1. This CDR3 has 17 residues. The V gene's germline CDR1 is SGHRS and CDR2 YFSETQ. V lost 1 base, J lost 2 bases, and 9 bases stayed unmatched. The chain's CDR3 is CASSLKQGAETNYGYTF. The CDR3 DNA is TGCGCCAGCAGCTTGAAACAGGGGGCAGAGACCAACTATGGCTACACCTTC.

J is TRBJ2-5 and V is TRBV15; D ambiguous. TRBJ2-7 matches the DNA end more closely, so the J call is doubtful. The CDR3 spans 18 residues. Germline CDR1 and CDR2: LNHNV and YYDKDF (reference sequence). The CDR3 sequence is CATSRDPPLDVSSYEQYF. Here the CDR3 DNA reads TGTGCCACCAGCAGAGATCCCCCCCTGGACGTGAGCTCCTACGAGCAGTACTTC.

The J gene is TRBJ2-7, the V gene TRBV6-5; 10 bases match TRBD1. The CDR3 totals 16 residues. The ends lost 0 bases at V and 5 bases at J; junction bases unmatched: 7. Germline CDR1 MNHEY, CDR2 SVGAGI. The CDR3 DNA follows: TGTGCCAGCAGTTACTCCCGGGACAGGGGTGGCAACGAGCAGTACTTC. Its translation is CASSYSRDRGGNEQYF.

The DNA for the CDR3 is TGTGCCAGCAGTTCCGACGGGGGTCCATACAATGAGCAGTTCTTC. It is translated as CASSSDGGPYNEQFF. The chain has TRBV6-4 and TRBJ2-1; the D gene is possibly TRBD2 (6 bases). Germline CDR1 reads MRHNA; CDR2 reads SNTAGT. The CDR3 length is 15 residues. V lost 5 bases to trimming and J lost 4 bases, with 15 bases between them.

This clone occurred a few times. The chain links TRBV9 to TRBJ1-4, with D uncertain. Trimming left V 0 bases short and J 0 bases short, with 6 bases between. Per the germline V gene, CDR1 is SGDLS and CDR2 is YYNGEE. The CDR3 has 15 residues. The CDR3, as DNA: TGTGCCAGCAGCGTAGGACGGGCAACTAATGAAAAACTGTTTTTT. This sequence encodes CASSVGRATNEKLFF.

The chain has TRBV11-3 and TRBJ2-2, with no clear D. Trimming cost V 7 bases and J 5 bases, with 14 bases left between them. The germline V gene has CDR1 SGHNT and CDR2 YENEEA. CDR3 size: 14 residues. The CDR3 DNA is TGTGCCAGCACCCCCCCGGTGAGGACCGGGGAGCTGTTTTTT. The encoded protein is CASTPPVRTGELFF.

As to this clone: Sequence at one end of the junction differs from germline and may be a read error. The chain joins TRBV6-4 to TRBJ2-1, with D hard to call. Germline V gene sequence: CDR1 MRHNA, CDR2 SNTAGT. CDR3 length equals 14 residues. CDR3 protein: CASRPSGPNSVLLF. The CDR3, as DNA: TGTGCCAGCAGGCCATCGGGTCCCAATTCCGTTTTGCTCTTC.

This chain connects TRBV5-6 to TRBJ1-5; perhaps TRBD1 as D (6 bases). The CDR3 contains 15 residues. Germline CDR1 reads SGHDT; CDR2 reads YYEEEE. Trimming pared 4 bases from V and 7 bases from J, leaving 18 bases between. In DNA form, the CDR3 reads TGTGCCAGCAGCCTACAGGGCCCAAGGTACCAGCCCCAGCATTTT. It encodes CASSLQGPRYQPQHF.

This clone was seen only a few times. V usage is TRBV7-6 and J usage is TRBJ2-1, with 8 bases matching TRBD2. The CDR3 consists of 15 residues. The germline gives CDR1 SGHVS, CDR2 FNYEAQ. The V segment lost 0 bases and the J segment 6 bases; nucleotides outside the gene matches: 4. The CDR3 spells CASSLAGGGSNEQFF. CDR3 sequence (DNA): TGTGCCAGCAGCTTAGCCGGCGGGGGGAGCAATGAGCAGTTCTTC. Together with reference TRBV7-6 and TRBJ2-1, the CDR3 gives the full variable domain: GAGVSQSPRYKVTKRGQDVALRCDPISGHVSLYWYRQALGQGPEFLTYFNYEAQQDKSGLPNDRFSAERPEGSISTLTIQRTEQRDSAMYRCASSLAGGGSNEQFFGPGTRLTVL.

The genes are TRBV2 and TRBJ2-5; 13 bases line up with TRBD2. Germline CDR1 is SNHLY and CDR2 is FYNNEI. The CDR3 is made up of 15 amino acids. The V segment lost 6 bases and the J segment 3 bases; nucleotides outside the gene matches: 4. CDR3 nucleotide sequence: TGTGCCAGCAGCTTAGGACTAGCGGGGGAAGAGACCCAGTACTTC. Translation: CASSLGLAGEETQYF. The entire variable domain, with the rest obtained from reference TRBV2 and TRBJ2-5, is as follows: EPEVTQTPSHQVTQMGQEVILRCVPISNHLYFYWYRQILGQKVEFLVSFYNNEISEKSEIFDDQFSVERPDGSNFTLKIRSTKLEDSAMYFCASSLGLAGEETQYFGPGTRLLVL.

This clone was seen more than once but under ten times. The J gene is TRBJ1-5, the V gene TRBV5-6; TRBD1 might be the D (5 bases). The CDR3 is made up of 14 amino acids. Germline CDR1 reads SGHDT; CDR2 reads YYEEEE. V was cut by 3 bases and J by 2 bases, with 9 bases left in between. In DNA, the CDR3 is TGTGCCAGCAGCTGGGGGACCGGCAATCAGCCCCAGCATTTT. This encodes CASSWGTGNQPQHF.

This clone was found once. V gene TRBV29-1 combines with J gene TRBJ2-7; the match to TRBD2 covers 7 bases. This CDR3 comprises 11 residues. J lost 2 bases, V lost 7 bases, and 2 bases had no gene match. Germline V gene lookup returns CDR1 SQVTM and CDR2 ANQGSEA. DNA of the CDR3: TGCAGCGGGGGGACTACCTACGAGCAGTACTTC. The encoded protein is CSGGTTYEQYF.

The chain recombines TRBV27 with TRBJ2-6; 10 positions match TRBD1. CDR3 length equals 16 residues. Germline CDR1 and CDR2: MNHEY and SMNVEV (reference sequence). J was trimmed by 4 bases and V by 5 bases; bases with no gene match: 5. The CDR3 nucleotides are TGTGCCAGCAGTCCCGGGACAGGGGTCGGGGCCAACGTCCTGACTTTC. Amino acids: CASSPGTGVGANVLTF.

This chain connects TRBV27 to TRBJ2-3; D not resolved. This CDR3 has 14 amino acids. Deletions cut 7 bases from V and 5 bases from J, with 16 bases between. In germline, CDR1 is MNHEY, CDR2 SMNVEV (reference sequence). The CDR3 DNA sequence: TGTGCCAGCATCCCCCTCGGTATGGGAGATACGCAGTATTTT. This translates into CASIPLGMGDTQYF.

This clone showed up just a few times. V usage is TRBV28 and J usage is TRBJ1-5; perhaps TRBD1 as D (5 bases). The V end lost 3 bases, the J end lost 0 bases, and 15 bases lay between the germline ends. CDR1 is MDHEN, CDR2 SYDVKM, per germline. The CDR3 extends over 17 amino acids. CDR3 loop: CASSLGRVTVSNQPQHF. CDR3 DNA: TGTGCCAGCAGTTTGGGCAGGGTGACAGTTAGCAATCAGCCCCAGCATTTT.

V and J are TRBV30 and TRBJ1-6; maybe TRBD1 (6 bases). CDR1 and CDR2 (germline): GTSNPN, SVGIG (reference sequence). The CDR3 totals 15 residues. V was clipped by 1 base and J by 7 bases, with 14 bases between them. CDR3 amino acids: CAWSGGQPGNSPLHF. As DNA, the CDR3 is TGTGCCTGGAGTGGAGGACAGCCGGGGAATTCACCCCTCCACTTT.